Listed below are T cell receptor beta chains from one sample, sequenced in a study of T cell responses to AZD1222 COVID-19 vaccine. Assay used: immunoSEQ multiplex PCR; TCRdb lists only in-frame clones, some missing. The sample holds about 140,000 clones, over 85% seen once. This material consisted of peripheral blood, taken on day 0 of AZD1222 vaccination. The receptors stem from an adult in good health. The CDR3 runs from the conserved cysteine through the conserved F or W. The order of the fields is D gene, J gene, V gene, CDR3 protein. The D gene is left open where the match is weak.

D: NA
J: TRBJ1-2
V: TRBV5-3
CDR3: CARSLGGGPYGYTF

D: TRBD2
J: TRBJ2-7
V: TRBV19
CDR3: CASSRTSGDYEQYF

D: TRBD1
J: TRBJ1-2
V: TRBV28
CDR3: CASSTQGAQGYTF

D: NA
J: TRBJ1-1
V: TRBV6-4
CDR3: CASSDSENTEAFF

D: NA
J: TRBJ1-1
V: TRBV7-9
CDR3: CASSLNKNTEAFF

D: NA
J: TRBJ2-7
V: TRBV30
CDR3: CAWSVIREQYF

D: TRBD2
J: TRBJ2-2
V: TRBV4-3
CDR3: CASSQRLAGGGTNTGELFF

D: NA
J: TRBJ1-1
V: TRBV4-3
CDR3: CASSHFPGEVTEAFF

D: TRBD1
J: TRBJ2-3
V: TRBV6-5
CDR3: CASSQTGIHTDTQYF

D: NA
J: TRBJ2-3
V: TRBV10-3
CDR3: CAISTTDTQYF

D: TRBD2
J: TRBJ2-7
V: TRBV9
CDR3: CASSVRTSGSYEQYF

D: NA
J: TRBJ1-1
V: TRBV20-1
CDR3: CSAKPEAQAFF

D: NA
J: TRBJ2-7
V: TRBV5-8
CDR3: CARGGESSYEQYF

D: TRBD1
J: TRBJ1-3
V: TRBV18
CDR3: CASSPPVNLGTGVRSADTIYF

D: NA
J: TRBJ1-4
V: TRBV3-1/TRBV3-2
CDR3: CASSRGMGRNEKLFF

D: TRBD2
J: TRBJ2-7
V: TRBV14
CDR3: CASSRWTSGSEQYF

D: TRBD2
J: TRBJ2-2
V: TRBV19
CDR3: CASSPRTSGRPLIVFF

D: NA
J: TRBJ2-7
V: TRBV3-1/TRBV3-2
CDR3: CASSPDRLTEGYYEQYF

D: NA
J: TRBJ2-2
V: TRBV7-2
CDR3: CASSAKGRTGELFF

D: TRBD1
J: TRBJ1-2
V: TRBV19
CDR3: CASSPTGTGRHYGYTF

D: TRBD1
J: TRBJ1-3
V: TRBV5-1
CDR3: CASSSDSQGARGGNTIYF

D: TRBD1
J: TRBJ2-1
V: TRBV5-1
CDR3: CASRTGVSNEQFF

D: NA
J: TRBJ2-2
V: TRBV14
CDR3: CASSQDIESYTGELFF

D: NA
J: TRBJ1-5
V: TRBV7-9
CDR3: CASSPGTGLGNQPQHF

D: NA
J: TRBJ2-1
V: TRBV24-1
CDR3: CATSDHILSPQFF

D: TRBD1
J: TRBJ2-6
V: TRBV5-1
CDR3: CASSHPEAGGVSGANVLTF

D: TRBD2
J: TRBJ2-7
V: TRBV30
CDR3: CAWSVLAGRYEQYF

D: NA
J: TRBJ2-1
V: TRBV11-3
CDR3: CASSLGINEQFF

D: NA
J: TRBJ1-1
V: TRBV7-8
CDR3: CASNEGRYTEAFF

D: NA
J: TRBJ1-5
V: TRBV27
CDR3: CASSLKGHQPQHF

D: TRBD2
J: TRBJ2-1
V: TRBV14
CDR3: CASSQVTGEGQLEQFF

D: NA
J: TRBJ1-3
V: TRBV28
CDR3: CASSLGPRAGNTIYF

D: NA
J: TRBJ1-5
V: TRBV6-2/TRBV6-3
CDR3: CASSYPGLHNQPQHF

D: NA
J: TRBJ2-4
V: TRBV7-2
CDR3: CASSLGGRGNIQYF

D: TRBD1
J: TRBJ2-1
V: TRBV7-8
CDR3: CASSPDRVLYNEQFF

D: TRBD1
J: TRBJ1-3
V: TRBV4-3
CDR3: CASSPAGTGQNTIYF

D: NA
J: TRBJ1-1
V: TRBV5-8
CDR3: CASSLRGMNTEAFF

D: NA
J: TRBJ2-7
V: TRBV2
CDR3: CASTKGKRPYEQYF

D: NA
J: TRBJ2-7
V: TRBV18
CDR3: CASSPAYLRDEQYF

D: NA
J: TRBJ1-1
V: TRBV7-3
CDR3: CASSNTGRGNTEAFF

D: NA
J: TRBJ1-2
V: TRBV7-2
CDR3: CASSSETGNYGYTF

D: NA
J: TRBJ2-1
V: TRBV7-6
CDR3: CASSLSIGGGGNEQFF

D: TRBD1
J: TRBJ2-1
V: TRBV9
CDR3: CASSRGLEQFF

D: NA
J: TRBJ2-2
V: TRBV6-5
CDR3: CASTRGRLNTGELFF

D: TRBD1
J: TRBJ2-5
V: TRBV29-1
CDR3: CSVNRGQETQYF

D: NA
J: TRBJ2-7
V: TRBV4-1
CDR3: CASSPYVGYEQYF

D: TRBD1
J: TRBJ1-1
V: TRBV7-2
CDR3: CASSLALRDRVRAFF

D: TRBD2
J: TRBJ2-2
V: TRBV7-9
CDR3: CASSSSAGGTGELFF